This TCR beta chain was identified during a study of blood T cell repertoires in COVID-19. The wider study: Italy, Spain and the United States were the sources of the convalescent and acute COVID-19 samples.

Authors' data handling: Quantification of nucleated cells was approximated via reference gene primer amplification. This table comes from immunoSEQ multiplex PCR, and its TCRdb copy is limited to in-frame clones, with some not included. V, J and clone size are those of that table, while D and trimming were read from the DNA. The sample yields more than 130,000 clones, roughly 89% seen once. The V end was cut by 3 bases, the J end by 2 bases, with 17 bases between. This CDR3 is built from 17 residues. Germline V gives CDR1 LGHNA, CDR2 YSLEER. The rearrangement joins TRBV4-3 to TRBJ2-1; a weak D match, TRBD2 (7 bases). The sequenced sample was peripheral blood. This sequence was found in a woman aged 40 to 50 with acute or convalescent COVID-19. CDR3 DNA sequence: TGCGCCAGCAGCCACTCATACAGGGACTATACCTACAATGAGCAGTTCTTC. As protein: CASSHSYRDYTYNEQFF.